This T cell receptor (beta chain) was documented in a study of shared clonotypes between healthy human individuals. Study-wide results and caveats: Represented genetic and exposure-history diversity was restricted by having few donors.

Turning to this clone: Its specificity is not known.

This CDR3 comprises 15 residues. Germline V gene sequence: CDR1 SGHTA, CDR2 FQGTGA. The germline V and J ends were trimmed by 8 bases and 1 base, with 17 bases remaining between them. Deep level was the assay's run setting. This table comes from immunoSEQ multiplex PCR, and its TCRdb copy is limited to in-frame clones, with some not included. The table shows a few million clones, with approximately 96% occurring only once. This TCR derives from a man between 18 and 29 years old in good health. V usage is TRBV7-3 and J usage is TRBJ1-2; possible D gene TRBD1, 5 bases. The sequenced sample consisted of naive CD4+ T cells sorted from blood. Indicated subset: CD45RA+ positively selected. The CDR3 sequence is CASPGQSSLNYGYTF. The CDR3 DNA reads as TGTGCCAGCCCGGGGCAGTCCAGCCTTAACTATGGCTACACCTTC.